The next 29 T cell receptor beta chains were all read from a single sample in a study of cytomegalovirus exposure and HLA in healthy donors. Use of 60 Vbeta and 13 Jbeta primers characterized the PCR. Assay used: immunoSEQ multiplex PCR; TCRdb lists only in-frame clones, some missing. The sample includes some 70,000 clones, roughly three quarters of them seen just once. Sequencing was done on a sample of PBMCs. The receptors originated from a man in his late teens or twenties in good health and CMV-seronegative.

V and J are TRBV4-3 and TRBJ2-2; TRBD2 matches 8 bases. This CDR3 has 17 residues. The V gene's germline CDR1 is LGHNA and CDR2 YSLEER. V lost 0 bases and J lost 7; bases outside the gene matches: 10. Here the CDR3 DNA reads TGCGCCAGCAGCCAAGACCCTACCGGGGGGGCCGTCGGGGAGCTGTTTTTT. Translating gives CASSQDPTGGAVGELFF.

The chain has TRBV27 and TRBJ2-7; TRBD1 matches at 12 bases. V lost 4 bases, J lost 3 bases, and 13 bases stayed unmatched. The CDR3 is 18 residues long. From germline, CDR1 is MNHEY and CDR2 SMNVEV (reference sequence). CDR3 protein: CASSYRDRGLSMSYEQYF. The CDR3 DNA is TGTGCCAGCAGTTACCGGGACAGGGGGCTGTCAATGAGCTACGAGCAGTACTTC.

The V and J genes are TRBV7-9 and TRBJ1-4; D unclear. The ends were cut back, 5 bases at V and 5 bases at J, with 12 bases in the middle. In germline, CDR1 is SEHNR, CDR2 FQNEAQ (reference sequence). CDR3 size: 14 residues. The DNA of the CDR3 is TGTGCCAGCAGCCCCCGAGGTATAAATGAAAAACTGTTTTTT. Amino acids: CASSPRGINEKLFF.

This rearrangement joins TRBV11-2 to TRBJ2-7; D is possibly TRBD1 (5 bases). CDR3 length: 11 residues. Trimming cost V 10 bases and J 1 base, with 8 bases left between them. Germline V CDR1 and CDR2: SGHAT, FQNNGV. The CDR3 DNA follows: TGTGCCACCCAGGGTTCCTACGAGCAGTACTTC. As protein: CATQGSYEQYF.

There are a few counts of this clone. The CDR3 here is CARSVRQGADHPDYSNTEAFF. Here the CDR3 DNA reads TGTGCCAGAAGCGTAAGACAGGGGGCGGACCATCCCGATTACTCGAACACTGAAGCTTTCTTT. The rearrangement links TRBV5-3 to TRBJ1-1; 10 bases are a match to TRBD1. TRBV5-3 is known as an ORF, though its function is uncertain. The CDR3 runs to 21 residues. V trimming: 4 bases; J trimming: 1 base; junction bases outside the gene matches: 22.

The genes are TRBV4-2 and TRBJ2-1; 13 positions agree with TRBD2. V dropped 2 bases and J dropped 5; count of bases not matched to a gene: 6. There are 17 residues in the CDR3. The V gene's germline CDR1 is LGHNA and CDR2 YNFKEQ. Here the CDR3 DNA reads TGTGCCAGCAGCCAAAGATCTGGACTAGCGGGGGACAATGAGCAGTTCTTC. Translating it yields CASSQRSGLAGDNEQFF.

V is TRBV19 and J is TRBJ2-1; TRBD2 matches at 13 bases. J lost 8 bases, V lost 2 bases, and 3 bases had no gene match. Germline V gene data show CDR1 as LNHDA and CDR2 as SQIVND (reference sequence). CDR3 length: 15 amino acids. Here the CDR3 reads CASSIQLAGGDEQFF. The CDR3 DNA sequence: TGTGCCAGTAGTATACAACTAGCGGGGGGGGATGAGCAGTTCTTC. Looking up the rest from reference TRBV19 and TRBJ2-1 gives the full variable domain: DGGITQSPKYLFRKEGQNVTLSCEQNLNHDAMYWYRQDPGQGLRLIYYSQIVNDFQKGDIAEGYSVSREKKESFPLTVTSAQKNPTAFYLCASSIQLAGGDEQFFGPGTRLTVL.

This clone was seen once. This rearrangement joins TRBV14 to TRBJ1-2, with unresolved D. Trimming took off 4 bases at V and 3 bases at J, with 15 bases between the two ends. The CDR3 has 15 amino acids. CDR1 is SGHDN, CDR2 FVKESK, per germline. Here the CDR3 DNA reads TGTGCCAGCAGCCGCGGACTACAGTTCGACTATGGCTACACCTTC. Translated, it gives CASSRGLQFDYGYTF.

The chain employs TRBV6-9 and TRBJ2-7; 7 bases fit TRBD1. Looked up from germline, CDR1 is MNHGY and CDR2 is SVAAGI. J was trimmed by 0 bases and V by 8 bases; bases with no gene match: 10. The CDR3 consists of 15 residues. CDR3 nucleotide sequence: TGTGCCAGCCCGGACGGACAGGCCGGCTCCTACGAGCAGTACTTC. It specifies CASPDGQAGSYEQYF.

This rearrangement joins TRBV28 to TRBJ1-5, with a possible D match to TRBD1 (6 bases). Germline CDR1 reads MDHEN; CDR2 reads SYDVKM. The CDR3 runs to 17 residues. Deletions cut 4 bases from V and 1 base from J, with 17 bases between. CDR3 amino acids: CASSSLRRGSSNQPQHF. The CDR3 DNA reads as TGTGCCAGCAGTTCACTCAGAAGGGGGTCGAGCAATCAGCCCCAGCATTTT.

The rearrangement joins TRBV27 to TRBJ1-6, with D uncertain. Per germline, CDR1 MNHEY and CDR2 SMNVEV (reference sequence). V dropped 2 bases and J dropped 2 bases, with 4 bases sitting between them. This CDR3 has 14 residues. The CDR3 bases are TGTGCCAGCAGTTTAGGGCCCTATAATTCACCCCTCCACTTT. Its translation: CASSLGPYNSPLHF.

The chain has TRBV9 and TRBJ1-1; a possible D gene is TRBD1 (6 bases). Per the germline V gene, CDR1 is SGDLS and CDR2 is YYNGEE. Trimming left V 4 bases short and J 7 bases short, with 17 bases between. This CDR3 has 14 residues. CDR3 sequence reads: CASSSTLGGGEAFF. As DNA, the CDR3 is TGTGCCAGCAGCTCTACTCTGGGAGGGGGTGAAGCTTTCTTT.

V is TRBV6-1 and J is TRBJ2-5, with D perhaps TRBD1 (5 bases). Germline CDR1 reads MNHNS; CDR2 reads SASEGT. This CDR3 comprises 13 residues. V was pared by 4 bases and J by 2 bases, with 8 bases between. The CDR3 reads CASSADRQETQYF. CDR3 sequence (DNA): TGTGCCAGCAGTGCAGACAGACAAGAGACCCAGTACTTC.

This clone showed up just once. The chain has TRBV28 and TRBJ1-6, with D unclear. The germline CDR1 and CDR2 sequences are MDHEN and SYDVKM. The length of the CDR3 is 17 residues. V lost 6 bases and J lost 10, with 25 bases in between. The CDR3 region is CASSYLRGQVSYSPLHF. The DNA for the CDR3 is TGTGCCAGCAGCTATCTTAGAGGGCAGGTTTCTTACTCACCCCTCCACTTT.

This sequence joins TRBV28 and TRBJ2-3; no clear D. Germline CDR1 reads MDHEN; CDR2 reads SYDVKM. The CDR3 consists of 17 residues. V shed 5 bases and J shed 3 bases, with 21 bases lying between them. CDR3 nucleotide sequence: TGTGCCAGCAGTCCCCCCCCTCCCCAGATGAGGACAGATACGCAGTATTTT. Protein sequence: CASSPPPPQMRTDTQYF.

The chain couples TRBV7-3 to TRBJ2-4, with 9 nucleotides matching TRBD1. The V gene end was trimmed by 5 bases and the J gene end by 9 bases; junction bases not matched to a gene: 11. The CDR3 has 15 residues. Germline V gene sequence: CDR1 SGHTA, CDR2 FQGTGA. CDR3 sequence: CASSPRTGDRGIQYF. The CDR3 DNA is TGTGCCAGCAGCCCTCGGACAGGGGATAGGGGCATTCAGTACTTC.

The rearrangement uses TRBV9 and TRBJ2-2, with D tentatively TRBD1 (5 bases). The germline V and J ends were trimmed by 3 bases and 0 bases, with 15 bases remaining between them. Germline V gene data show CDR1 as SGDLS and CDR2 as YYNGEE. This CDR3 region has 17 residues. In DNA form, the CDR3 reads TGTGCCAGCAGCGGGAGCCGACAGACCACGAACACCGGGGAGCTGTTTTTT. It specifies CASSGSRQTTNTGELFF.

The chain combines TRBV5-1 with TRBJ2-5, with a tentative D call TRBD2 (6 bases). Between the trimmed V and J ends, which lost 1 base and 1 base, there was a span of 17 bases. CDR1 and CDR2 from the germline V gene are SGHRS and YFSETQ. The CDR3 extends over 17 amino acids. CDR3 DNA: TGCGCCAGCAGCTTGAAAGGCTTGGGGAGGAGCCAAGAGACCCAGTACTTC. Translating gives CASSLKGLGRSQETQYF. The whole variable domain, filled in from reference TRBV5-1 and TRBJ2-5, reads KAGVTQTPRYLIKTRGQQVTLSCSPISGHRSVSWYQQTPGQGLQFLFEYFSETQRNKGNFPGRFSGRQFSNSRSEMNVSTLELGDSALYLCASSLKGLGRSQETQYFGPGTRLLVL.

The chain joins TRBV15 to TRBJ2-5, with 7 bases aligning to TRBD1. The closer fit of TRBJ2-7 to the DNA end suggests the J call may be wrong. CDR1 and CDR2 from the germline V gene are LNHNV and YYDKDF (reference sequence). The CDR3 contains 16 residues. The CDR3 spells CATSRGGRQGNYEQYF. CDR3 coding DNA: TGTGCCACCAGCAGAGGGGGGCGACAGGGTAACTACGAGCAGTACTTC.

In this sample, this clone turned up a few times. One end of the junction is discordant with germline, which a read error may explain. The chain uses TRBV29-1 and TRBJ1-5, with 8 bases fitting TRBD1. CDR3 size: 13 residues. Germline V lookup: CDR1 SQVTM, CDR2 ANQGSEA. Here the CDR3 DNA reads TGCAGCGTTGAACAGGGGGCGAATCGGCCCCAGCATTTT. This codes for CSVEQGANRPQHF.

The CDR3 coding sequence is TGTGCCTGGAGTGTAGGTAGCGGGGGTGCAGATACGCAGTATTTT. Amino acids: CAWSVGSGGADTQYF. This chain uses TRBV30 with TRBJ2-3, with 9 bases matching TRBD2. The CDR3 has 15 residues. The germline V gene encodes CDR1 GTSNPN and CDR2 SVGIG (reference sequence). The junction had 5 bases not matched to a gene; V was cut back by 0 bases and J by 4 bases.

The genes are TRBV6-4 and TRBJ1-2, with 9 bases fitting TRBD1. The V segment lost 10 bases and the J segment 4 bases; nucleotides outside the gene matches: 13. Germline CDR1 and CDR2: MRHNA and SNTAGT. The length of the CDR3 is 15 residues. Written as DNA, the CDR3 is TGTGCCACCATAATGACGGGGACAGGGTTCTATGGCTACACCTTC. Protein: CATIMTGTGFYGYTF.

In the case of this clone: One end of the junction is discordant with germline, which a read error may explain. The chain employs TRBV5-4 and TRBJ2-3, with 11 positions matching TRBD1. This CDR3 comprises 17 residues. The V gene's germline CDR1 is SGHNT and CDR2 YYREEE (reference sequence). The CDR3 nucleotides read TGTGCCGGCAGCCCGCTGGGGACAGGGGGTAGCACAGATACGCAGTATTTT. It codes for CAGSPLGTGGSTDTQYF.

This clone was counted a few times. The chain combines TRBV27 with TRBJ2-5; TRBD1 is a possible D gene (6 bases). Germline CDR1 and CDR2: MNHEY and SMNVEV (reference sequence). This CDR3 has 14 amino acids. V shed 0 bases and J shed 4 bases, with 9 bases lying between them. The CDR3 bases are TGTGCCAGCAGTTTATCGGTAGGGGGAGAGACCCAGTACTTC. This sequence encodes CASSLSVGGETQYF.

This chain uses TRBV13 with TRBJ2-3; D not resolved. Germline CDR1 is PRHDT and CDR2 is FYEKMQ (reference sequence). The CDR3 has 15 amino acids. V dropped 0 bases and J dropped 2 bases, with 9 bases sitting between them. The CDR3 reads CASSLGLTYTDTQYF. In DNA, the CDR3 is TGTGCCAGCAGCTTAGGACTAACCTACACAGATACGCAGTATTTT. Filled out from reference TRBV13 and TRBJ2-3, the complete variable domain reads AAGVIQSPRHLIKEKRETATLKCYPIPRHDTVYWYQQGPGQDPQFLISFYEKMQSDKGSIPDRFSAQQFSDYHSELNMSSLELGDSALYFCASSLGLTYTDTQYFGPGTRLTVL.

CDR3 sequence reads: CASSLQGAFQDTQYF. In DNA form, the CDR3 reads TGTGCCAGCAGCTTACAGGGGGCTTTCCAAGATACGCAGTATTTT. This rearrangement joins TRBV9 to TRBJ2-3, with TRBD1 matching 9 bases. J lost 5 bases, V lost 4 bases, and 8 bases had no gene match. This CDR3 is 15 amino acids long. CDR1 and CDR2 from the germline V gene are SGDLS and YYNGEE.

This chain joins TRBV30 and TRBJ2-1, with 9 bases aligning to TRBD2. The CDR3 is 16 amino acids. V trimming: 0 bases; J trimming: 3 bases; junction bases outside the gene matches: 6. The germline V gene encodes CDR1 GTSNPN and CDR2 SVGIG (reference sequence). CDR3 nucleotide sequence: TGTGCCTGGAGTGTTCTAGGGCGGGGGGGCTACAATGAGCAGTTCTTC. This translates into CAWSVLGRGGYNEQFF.

J is TRBJ2-5 and V is TRBV2; D ambiguous. V was pared by 7 bases and J by 2 bases, with 11 bases between. CDR1 is SNHLY and CDR2 is FYNNEI in the germline V gene. CDR3 size: 13 residues. For the CDR3, the DNA is TGTGCCAGCACTCTTGCGATTCAAGAGACCCAGTACTTC. This gives the protein CASTLAIQETQYF. Drawing the rest from reference TRBV2 and TRBJ2-5, the complete variable domain is EPEVTQTPSHQVTQMGQEVILRCVPISNHLYFYWYRQILGQKVEFLVSFYNNEISEKSEIFDDQFSVERPDGSNFTLKIRSTKLEDSAMYFCASTLAIQETQYFGPGTRLLVL.

V is TRBV7-2 and J is TRBJ2-5; 12 bases agree with TRBD2. Trimming cost V 4 bases and J 12 bases; bases outside gene matches: 15. This CDR3 has 16 residues. Germline CDR1 is SGHTA and CDR2 is FQGNSA. Here the CDR3 reads CASSSSLAGGLLIKYF. Written as DNA, the CDR3 is TGTGCCAGCAGCTCCTCACTAGCGGGGGGACTCTTGATCAAGTACTTC.